Given below is one T cell receptor (beta chain) in context. What this receptor recognizes is not known. Base qualities are not at hand, and no much larger clone is one base apart. This record comes from a study of T cell repertoires in cytomegalovirus infection (dated by TCRdb to between 2018 and 2021). Regarding the research as a whole: Donor HLA type was relevant to the analysis, as public TCR beta signatures indicated carriage of CMV infection together with the matching HLA type. Broad study findings and their caveats: The ex vivo response was dominated by HLA-C-restricted CMV-specific TCR beta clonotypes, which also provided the single most frequent clonotype in two of eight donors. In both this cohort and an independent roughly 350-donor cohort, the cumulative frequency of public TCR beta family members distinguished carriers of CMV infection plus the relevant HLA type.

Instrument used: Illumina HiSeq 1500. The public sequencing data were trimmed at Q25 with fastp and processed into clonotypes with MiXCR by TCRdb, which kept only in-frame beta chains. Duplicate CDR3 protein sequences are folded into a single record with the most common DNA and genes. Present in this sample are 740,000 or so distinct CDR3 sequences, less than 40% of which were seen just once. The ten largest clones add up to around 3% of the sample. From a lookup of the germline V gene (reference sequence), CDR1 and CDR2 are LNHNV and YYDKDF. Trimming leaves V shorter by 1 base and J shorter by 7 bases, with the junction holding 5 bases beyond the gene matches. Measured from the cysteine to the phenylalanine, the CDR3 is 15 residues long. The CDR3 DNA has 45 bases and is translated from base 1.

The TCR was taken from a human donor in good health (CMV status not recorded). Some clones in this sample may be carry-over from other donors' samples. Sequencing was done on a sample of PBMCs. Here the chain combines TRBV15 and TRBJ2-1; 9 junctional bases match TRBD1. The CDR3 reads as follows: CATSRGGQGSNEQFF. The nucleotide sequence is given as TGTGCCACCAGCAGAGGGGGACAGGGATCAAATGAGCAGTTCTTC.